This section outlines one TCR beta chain sequence together with its context. The data stem from a study of T cells in tuberculosis. Overall study: The T cells targeted glucose monomycolate, a mycobacterial lipid, via CD1B.

CDR3 length: 15 amino acids. J lost 5 bases, V lost 0 bases, and 5 bases had no gene match. Germline lookup yields CDR1 LGHNA and CDR2 YSLEER. Chain pairing is unknown; alpha and beta were sequenced separately. Sequencing was performed with immunoSEQ multiplex PCR; in TCRdb, only in-frame clones are kept and a portion is missing. The repertoire includes about 58,000 clones, nearly 90% of them detected once, and 21% sits in the top ten. Cells were sorted from thawed PBMC rested overnight and stained with GMM-loaded CD1B tetramer, viability dye and anti-CD3. C32 glucose monomycolate from Rhodococcus equi was loaded onto the CD1B tetramers. Before cryopreservation, the sorted PBMC lost their CD14-expressing monocytes.

Input material: CD1b-GMM tetramer-negative cells sorted from PBMCs. The TCR originated in an adult woman with latent tuberculosis. The genes are TRBV4-3 and TRBJ2-7; 9 bases line up with TRBD1. The CDR3 sequence: CASSQEDRGFNEQYF. DNA for the CDR3: TGCGCCAGCAGCCAAGAGGACAGGGGTTTTAACGAGCAGTACTTC.